This TCR beta chain was sequenced in a study of shared clonotypes between healthy human individuals (dated by TCRdb to 2018 to 2020). In the study overall: Three men and a couple of women, aged 18 to 49 years, made up the cohort. Per donor, three plates each were used for CD4 naive and CD4 memory, two for CD8 naive, and one for CD8 memory. Blood TCR repertoires of a handful of healthy adults were deeply sequenced to estimate repertoire size and the extent of clonotype sharing between individuals. To increase sequencing depth and limit assay-specific biases, TCR repertoire library preparation and sequencing were carried out by different laboratories using diverse techniques. Each donor's leukapheresis produced roughly between roughly 0.94 and 9.5 billion PBMCs.

TCR CDR3 regions were amplified from genomic DNA by multiplex PCR using the deep immunoSEQ assay. Extracted genomic DNA from each cell subset was distributed evenly across all wells of several immunoSEQ 96-well plates, and each plate was treated as a replicate. Each replicate PCR for sorted subsets received about 210 ng genomic DNA, equal to tens of thousands of T cell genomes. Purified libraries were quantified with a Qubit 3.0 fluorometer, sized on a Bioanalyzer 2100, and re-quantified with the KAPA Library Quantification kit. A separate single-read 150-cycle Illumina NextSeq 550 flow cell was used to sequence each immunoSEQ 96-well plate. Processing in the source paper ran as follows. The immunoSEQ output contained only junctional sequences without quality scores, so filtering could not match that applied to full-length reads. To assign V/J genes and CDR3, sequences were annotated against IMGT germline references using PyIR, a Python wrapper for IgBLAST v1.9. Reads were filtered out if the reads had weak V/J assignments (E-value above 1e-6), no CDR3, stop codons, out-of-frame junctions, or ambiguous translated residues. V3J clonotypes were defined as sequences sharing an identical inferred V gene, J gene, and CDR3 amino acid sequence. Percentage overlap between repertoires was computed as shared unique clonotypes divided by the size of the smaller repertoire. Repertoire richness was assessed with RTK rarefaction, the Chao1 estimator, and Recon v2.1 estimates of unobserved clonotypes. For all TCRbeta clonotypes obtained by the gDNA method from a few donors, generation probabilities were computed with OLGA. TCRdb took this table from immuneACCESS and kept in-frame rearrangements with V and J called. Such tables lack part of the clones; where checked against another copy, unresolved V genes explain under half of the gap, and the rest is unexplained. Clonal size and the V and J genes are those of that table, whereas D and trimming came from the DNA. A total of millions of clones appear in this sample, approximately 92% of them only once. The ten largest clones capture about 0.13% of the sample.

This clone was seen once. What antigen it recognizes has not been identified. The record has no base qualities; no much larger clone is one base away. Summary of the overall study and its limitations: Clonotypes shared by all four sorted-subset donors showed higher generation probabilities than non-shared clonotypes. Rarefaction of sorted-subset datasets indicated incomplete sequencing despite the large sequencing depth. The small number of donors limited the genetic and exposure-history diversity represented. Based on pairwise subsampling, the degree of clonotype sharing among donors was expected to be affected by sequencing depth. When a handful of donors were compared, the shared fraction of clonotypes was about 5% for naive CD4, roughly 3.4% for naive CD8, roughly 2.3% for memory CD4, and 0.4% for memory CD8. Naive subsets generally had larger estimated clonotype richness than memory subsets. Sampling was restricted to blood, and TCR repertoires in tissue are likely to differ from TCR repertoires in blood.

CDR1 and CDR2, looked up from the germline V gene (reference sequence), are MNHNY and SVGAGI. The CDR3 has 16 amino acids, counting the end cysteine and phenylalanine. Of the read, only the CDR3 DNA is kept; its 48 bases are in frame from base 1. Trimming at the junction amounts to 0 bases on V and 4 bases on J, and the germline ends lie 16 bases apart. Donors were healthy HIV-negative adults with no recently reported acute infections or vaccinations. Every donor was a Caucasian adult living in Nashville, Tennessee, USA. CD4+ T cells were enriched through magnetic negative selection, after which naive cells were positively selected on CD45RA and the remaining negative fraction served as the memory subset. Blood was collected by leukapheresis, and PBMCs were isolated by Ficoll-Histopaque density gradient centrifugation and then cryopreserved in liquid nitrogen vapor phase. Analytical flow cytometry was used to check the purity and quantity of every magnetically sorted T cell population. Genomic DNA was isolated from every sorted fraction and measured by UV absorbance on a Nanodrop 2000c.

The chain joins TRBV6-6 to TRBJ2-7, and the D gene may be TRBD2, 7 bases matching. The receptor was isolated from a man younger than 30 in good health. The source material was naive CD4+ T cells sorted from blood. The sample's cell subset or site label, decoded: CD45RA+ positively selected. The CDR3 loop reads CASSYSSGGRGYEQYF. At the DNA level, the sequence is TGTGCCAGCAGTTACTCATCGGGGGGCCGTGGGTACGAGCAGTACTTC.